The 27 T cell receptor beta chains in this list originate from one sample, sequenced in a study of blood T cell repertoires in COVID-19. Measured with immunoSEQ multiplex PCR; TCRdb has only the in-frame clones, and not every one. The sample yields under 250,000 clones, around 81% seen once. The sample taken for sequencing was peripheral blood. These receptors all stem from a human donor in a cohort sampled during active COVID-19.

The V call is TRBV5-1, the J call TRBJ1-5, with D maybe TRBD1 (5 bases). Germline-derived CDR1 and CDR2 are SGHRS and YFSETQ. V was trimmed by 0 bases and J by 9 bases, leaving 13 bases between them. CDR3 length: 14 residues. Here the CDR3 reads CASSLEGQGLPQHF. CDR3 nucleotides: TGCGCCAGCAGCTTGGAGGGCCAGGGTTTGCCCCAGCATTTT.

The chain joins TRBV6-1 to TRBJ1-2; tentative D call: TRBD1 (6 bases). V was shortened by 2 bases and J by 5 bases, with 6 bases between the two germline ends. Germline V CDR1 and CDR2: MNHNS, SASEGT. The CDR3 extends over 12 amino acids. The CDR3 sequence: CASSEQGYGYTF. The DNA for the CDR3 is TGTGCCAGCAGTGAACAGGGGTATGGCTACACCTTC.

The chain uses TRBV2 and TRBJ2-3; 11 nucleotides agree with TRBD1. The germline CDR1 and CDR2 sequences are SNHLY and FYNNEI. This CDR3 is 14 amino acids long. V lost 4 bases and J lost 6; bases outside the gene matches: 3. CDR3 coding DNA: TGTGCCAGCAGTGTCCGGGACAGGGGGGATACGCAGTATTTT. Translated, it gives CASSVRDRGDTQYF.

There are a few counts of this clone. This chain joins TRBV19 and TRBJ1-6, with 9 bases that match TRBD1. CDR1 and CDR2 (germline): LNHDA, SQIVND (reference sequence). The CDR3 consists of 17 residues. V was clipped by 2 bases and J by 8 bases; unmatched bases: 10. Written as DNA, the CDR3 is TGTGCCAGTAGTATACGCTTCGGGACAGGGCCCTATTCACCCCTCCACTTT. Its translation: CASSIRFGTGPYSPLHF.

The CDR3 DNA is TGTGCCAGCAGTTTATCGGGACAGGGGAATTACGAGCAGTACTTC. Its protein product is CASSLSGQGNYEQYF. The chain links TRBV28 to TRBJ2-7; 10 bases match TRBD1. CDR1 is MDHEN, CDR2 SYDVKM, per germline. V lost 1 base and J lost 4; bases outside the gene matches: 4. The CDR3 extends over 15 amino acids. Based on the CDR3 plus reference TRBV28 and TRBJ2-7, the full variable domain is DVKVTQSSRYLVKRTGEKVFLECVQDMDHENMFWYRQDPGLGLRLIYFSYDVKMKEKGDIPEGYSVSREKKERFSLILESASTNQTSMYLCASSLSGQGNYEQYFGPGTRLTVT.

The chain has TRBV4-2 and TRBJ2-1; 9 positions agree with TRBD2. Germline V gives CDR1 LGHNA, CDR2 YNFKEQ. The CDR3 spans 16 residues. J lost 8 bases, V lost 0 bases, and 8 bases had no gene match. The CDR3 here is CASSQDLRGGPHEQFF. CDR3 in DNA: TGTGCCAGCAGCCAAGATTTGCGGGGGGGGCCCCATGAGCAGTTCTTC.

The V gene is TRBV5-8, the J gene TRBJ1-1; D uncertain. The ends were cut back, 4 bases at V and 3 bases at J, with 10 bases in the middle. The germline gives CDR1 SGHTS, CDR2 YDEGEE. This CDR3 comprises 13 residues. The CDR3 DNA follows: TGTGCCAGCAGCCCACGACACGACACTGAAGCTTTCTTT. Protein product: CASSPRHDTEAFF.

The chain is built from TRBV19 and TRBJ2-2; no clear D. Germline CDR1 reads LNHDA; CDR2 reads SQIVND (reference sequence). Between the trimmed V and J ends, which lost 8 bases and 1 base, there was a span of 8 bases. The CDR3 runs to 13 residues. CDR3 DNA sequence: TGTGCCAGTGCATACGGGAACACCGGGGAGCTGTTTTTT. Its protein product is CASAYGNTGELFF.

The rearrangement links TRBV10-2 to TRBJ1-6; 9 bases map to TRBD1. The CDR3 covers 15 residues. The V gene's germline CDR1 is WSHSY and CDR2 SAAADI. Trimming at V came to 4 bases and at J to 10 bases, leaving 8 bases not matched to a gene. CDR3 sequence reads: CASSARTGERSPLHF. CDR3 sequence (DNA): TGCGCCAGCAGTGCCAGGACAGGGGAGCGGTCACCCCTCCACTTT.

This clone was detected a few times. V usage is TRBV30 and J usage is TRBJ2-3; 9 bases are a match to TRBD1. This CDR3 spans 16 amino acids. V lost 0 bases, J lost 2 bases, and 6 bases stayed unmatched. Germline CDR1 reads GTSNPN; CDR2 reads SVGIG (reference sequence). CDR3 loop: CAWSVPTGGFTDTQYF. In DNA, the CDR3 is TGTGCCTGGAGTGTACCCACAGGGGGCTTCACAGATACGCAGTATTTT.

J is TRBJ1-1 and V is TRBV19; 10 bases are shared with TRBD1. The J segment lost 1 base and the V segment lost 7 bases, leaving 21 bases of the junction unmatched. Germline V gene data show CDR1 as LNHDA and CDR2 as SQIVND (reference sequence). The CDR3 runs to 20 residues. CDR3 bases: TGTGCCAGTACCCAAAGTCGTTGGGGACAGGGGATATTACGGAACACTGAAGCTTTCTTT. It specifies CASTQSRWGQGILRNTEAFF.

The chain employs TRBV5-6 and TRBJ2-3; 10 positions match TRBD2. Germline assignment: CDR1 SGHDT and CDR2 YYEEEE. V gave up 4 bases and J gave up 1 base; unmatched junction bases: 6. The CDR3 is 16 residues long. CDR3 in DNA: TGTGCCAGCAGCACCCTGCTAGCGGGAGGCACAGATACGCAGTATTTT. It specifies CASSTLLAGGTDTQYF.

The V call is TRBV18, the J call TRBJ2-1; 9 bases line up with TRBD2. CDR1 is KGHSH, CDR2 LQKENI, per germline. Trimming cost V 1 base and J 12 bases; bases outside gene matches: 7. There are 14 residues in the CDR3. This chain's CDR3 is CASSPQRGAWGQFF. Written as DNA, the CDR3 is TGTGCCAGCTCACCACAGCGGGGGGCTTGGGGGCAGTTCTTC.

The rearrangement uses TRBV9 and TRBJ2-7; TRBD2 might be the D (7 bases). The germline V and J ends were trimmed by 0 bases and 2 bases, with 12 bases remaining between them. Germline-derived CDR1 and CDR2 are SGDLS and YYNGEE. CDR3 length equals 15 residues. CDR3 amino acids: CASSVGGGAAYEQYF. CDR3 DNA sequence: TGTGCCAGCAGCGTAGGAGGGGGGGCGGCCTACGAGCAGTACTTC.

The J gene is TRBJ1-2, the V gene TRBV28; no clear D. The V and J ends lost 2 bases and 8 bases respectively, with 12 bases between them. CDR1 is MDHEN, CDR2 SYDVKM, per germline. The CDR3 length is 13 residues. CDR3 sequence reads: CASSLAGVGGYTF. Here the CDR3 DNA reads TGTGCCAGCAGTTTAGCCGGAGTCGGGGGCTACACCTTC.

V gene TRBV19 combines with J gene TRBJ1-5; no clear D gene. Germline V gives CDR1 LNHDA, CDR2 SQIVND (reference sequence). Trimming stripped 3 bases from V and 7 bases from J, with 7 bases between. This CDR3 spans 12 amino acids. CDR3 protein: CASSMGRQPQHF. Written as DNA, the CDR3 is TGTGCCAGTAGTATGGGGAGACAGCCCCAGCATTTT.

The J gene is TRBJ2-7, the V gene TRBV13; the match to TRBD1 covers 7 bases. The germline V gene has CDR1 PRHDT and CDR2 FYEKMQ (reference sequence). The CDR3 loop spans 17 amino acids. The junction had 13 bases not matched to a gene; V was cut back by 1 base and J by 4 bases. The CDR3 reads CASSLDRLTGPGYEQYF. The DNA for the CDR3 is TGTGCCAGCAGCTTAGACCGGTTGACAGGGCCAGGGTACGAGCAGTACTTC. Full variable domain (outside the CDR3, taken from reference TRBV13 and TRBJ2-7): AAGVIQSPRHLIKEKRETATLKCYPIPRHDTVYWYQQGPGQDPQFLISFYEKMQSDKGSIPDRFSAQQFSDYHSELNMSSLELGDSALYFCASSLDRLTGPGYEQYFGPGTRLTVT.

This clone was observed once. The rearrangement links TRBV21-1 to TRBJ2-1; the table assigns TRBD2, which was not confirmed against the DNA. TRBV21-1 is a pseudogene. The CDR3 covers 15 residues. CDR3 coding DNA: TGTGCCAGCAGCAAAGGATACGGGATTCACGGTGAGCAGTTCTTC. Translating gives CASSKGYGIHGEQFF.

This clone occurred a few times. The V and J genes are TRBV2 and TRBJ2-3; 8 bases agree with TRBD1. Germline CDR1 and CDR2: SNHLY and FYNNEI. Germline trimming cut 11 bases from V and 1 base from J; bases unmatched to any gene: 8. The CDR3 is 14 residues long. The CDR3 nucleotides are TGTGCCGTTTTTCCGGGACAGGGCACAGATACGCAGTATTTT. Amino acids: CAVFPGQGTDTQYF.

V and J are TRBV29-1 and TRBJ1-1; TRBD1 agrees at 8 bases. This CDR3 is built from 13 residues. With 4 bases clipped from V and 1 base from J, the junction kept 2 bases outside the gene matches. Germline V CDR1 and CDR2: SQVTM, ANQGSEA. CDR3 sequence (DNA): TGCAGCGTTGTGGGGACAGGGAACACTGAAGCTTTCTTT. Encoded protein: CSVVGTGNTEAFF. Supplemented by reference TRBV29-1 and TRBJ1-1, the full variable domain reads SAVISQKPSRDICQRGTSLTIQCQVDSQVTMMFWYRQQPGQSLTLIATANQGSEATYESGFVIDKFPISRPNLTFSTLTVSNMSPEDSSIYLCSVVGTGNTEAFFGQGTRLTVV.

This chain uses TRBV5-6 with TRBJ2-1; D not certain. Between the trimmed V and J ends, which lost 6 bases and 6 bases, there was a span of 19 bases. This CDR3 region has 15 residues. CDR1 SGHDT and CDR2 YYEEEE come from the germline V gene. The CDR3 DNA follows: TGTGCCAGCACCACTACTAAGGCTTTTGGCAATGAGCAGTTCTTC. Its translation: CASTTTKAFGNEQFF. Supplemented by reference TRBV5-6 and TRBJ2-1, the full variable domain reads DAGVTQSPTHLIKTRGQQVTLRCSPKSGHDTVSWYQQALGQGPQFIFQYYEEEERQRGNFPDRFSGHQFPNYSSELNVNALLLGDSALYLCASTTTKAFGNEQFFGPGTRLTVL.

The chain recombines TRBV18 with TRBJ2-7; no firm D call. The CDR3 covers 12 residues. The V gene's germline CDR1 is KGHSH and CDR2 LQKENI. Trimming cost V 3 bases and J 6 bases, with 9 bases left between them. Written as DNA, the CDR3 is TGTGCCAGCTCACCCGCCACGGGCGAGCAGTACTTC. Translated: CASSPATGEQYF.

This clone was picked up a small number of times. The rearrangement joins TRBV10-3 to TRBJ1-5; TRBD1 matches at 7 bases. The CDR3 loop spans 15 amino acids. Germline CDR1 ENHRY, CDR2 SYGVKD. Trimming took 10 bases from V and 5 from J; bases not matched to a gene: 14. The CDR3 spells CATRTGTDGYQPQHF. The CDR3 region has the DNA TGTGCCACCCGAACCGGGACAGACGGGTATCAGCCCCAGCATTTT.

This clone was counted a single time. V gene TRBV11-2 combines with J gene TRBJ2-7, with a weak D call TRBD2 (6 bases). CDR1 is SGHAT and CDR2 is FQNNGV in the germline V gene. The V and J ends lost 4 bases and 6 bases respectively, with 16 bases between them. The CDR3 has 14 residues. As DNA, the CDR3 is TGTGCCAGCAGCTCGACTAGGCGGGTTGGCGAGCAGTACTTC. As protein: CASSSTRRVGEQYF.

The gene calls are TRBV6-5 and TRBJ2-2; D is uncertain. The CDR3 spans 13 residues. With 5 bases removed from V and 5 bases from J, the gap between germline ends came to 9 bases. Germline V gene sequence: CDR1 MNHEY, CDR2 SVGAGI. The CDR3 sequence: CASSPFETGELFF. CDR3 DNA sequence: TGTGCCAGCAGTCCTTTTGAGACCGGGGAGCTGTTTTTT.

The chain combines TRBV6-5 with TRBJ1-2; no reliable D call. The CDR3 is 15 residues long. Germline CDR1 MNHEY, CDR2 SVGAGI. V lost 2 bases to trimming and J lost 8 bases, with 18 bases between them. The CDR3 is CASSYRRIEGGGYTF. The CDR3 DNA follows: TGTGCCAGCAGTTACAGAAGAATCGAGGGCGGAGGCTACACCTTC.

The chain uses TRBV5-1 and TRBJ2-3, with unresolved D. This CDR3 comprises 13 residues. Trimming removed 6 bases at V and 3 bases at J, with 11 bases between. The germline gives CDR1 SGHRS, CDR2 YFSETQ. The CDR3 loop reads CASIDSLTDTQYF. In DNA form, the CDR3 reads TGCGCCAGCATTGATAGCCTGACAGATACGCAGTATTTT.